This T cell receptor (beta chain) originates from a study of cytomegalovirus exposure and HLA in healthy donors. Notes on the study in general: Cytomegalovirus-associated status was assigned to about 150 TCR beta chains.

As concerns this clone: The antigen is unknown.

The CDR3 contains 16 residues. Per the germline V gene, CDR1 is MNHEY and CDR2 is SMNVEV (reference sequence). V was pared by 0 bases and J by 3 bases, with 1 base of the junction left unmatched. PCR primers comprised 60 Vbeta and 13 Jbeta primers. Sequencing was performed with immunoSEQ multiplex PCR; in TCRdb, only in-frame clones are kept and a portion is missing. The sample carries about 90,000 clones, roughly 66% recorded once. The chain employs TRBV27 and TRBJ2-2, with 10 bases matching TRBD1. The sequenced sample was PBMCs. The clonotype was recovered from a man aged 25 to 40 in good health and CMV-seronegative. CDR3 region: CASSLSGQGYTGELFF. CDR3 nucleotides: TGTGCCAGCAGTTTATCGGGACAGGGGTACACCGGGGAGCTGTTTTTT.